These 32 T cell receptor beta chains came from one sample sequenced in a study of blood T cell repertoires in COVID-19. Clones were read by immunoSEQ multiplex PCR, and TCRdb kept only the in-frame ones, dropping some. The profile covers approximately 94,000 clones, with approximately 86% appearing a single time and about an eighth taken by the ten largest. Sequencing was performed on peripheral blood. Receptors originate from a man in his fifties or sixties with active or convalescent COVID-19.

Only one count was recorded for this clone. The J gene is TRBJ1-1, the V gene TRBV6-6; perhaps TRBD1 as D (6 bases). The CDR3 runs 14 residues. Trimming removed 2 bases at V and 4 bases at J, with 11 bases between. Germline V lookup: CDR1 MNHNY, CDR2 SVGAGI (reference sequence). The CDR3 region has the DNA TGTGCCAGCAGTTACGTGGGGGCGGGCACTGAAGCTTTCTTT. Translation gives CASSYVGAGTEAFF.

This sequence joins TRBV2 and TRBJ1-6; 10 bases are a match to TRBD1. The CDR3 extends over 13 amino acids. The germline V gene has CDR1 SNHLY and CDR2 FYNNEI. V dropped 11 bases and J dropped 6; count of bases not matched to a gene: 4. For the CDR3, the DNA is TGTGCCGGGGGGACAGGGGTTAATTCACCCCTCCACTTT. It is translated as CAGGTGVNSPLHF.

The chain recombines TRBV7-9 with TRBJ2-5; TRBD1 aligns across 11 bases. The germline V gene encodes CDR1 SEHNR and CDR2 FQNEAQ (reference sequence). V was clipped by 5 bases and J by 4 bases; unmatched bases: 6. The CDR3 totals 15 residues. The CDR3 nucleotides are TGTGCCAGCAGCACCCGGACAGGGGGCGGAGAGACCCAGTACTTC. This translates into CASSTRTGGGETQYF.

The V and J genes are TRBV12-5 and TRBJ2-5; TRBD1 is a possible D gene (7 bases). The CDR3 totals 18 residues. Germline V gene lookup returns CDR1 LGHNT and CDR2 FRNRAP. Trimming stripped 2 bases from V and 3 bases from J, with 22 bases between. The CDR3 here is CASGLPTPPRGDKETQYF. The DNA for the CDR3 is TGTGCTAGTGGTTTGCCCACCCCCCCCAGGGGGGACAAAGAGACCCAGTACTTC.

There are a few counts of this clone. This sequence joins TRBV10-3 and TRBJ2-5, with 7 bases fitting TRBD2. The CDR3 extends over 12 amino acids. Germline-derived CDR1 and CDR2 are ENHRY and SYGVKD. The J segment lost 3 bases and the V segment lost 10 bases, leaving 5 bases of the junction unmatched. CDR3 region: CATGRGEETQYF. The DNA of the CDR3 is TGTGCCACCGGACGGGGGGAAGAGACCCAGTACTTC.

The chain uses TRBV30 and TRBJ2-7, with 10 bases aligning to TRBD2. Germline values: CDR1 GTSNPN, CDR2 SVGIG (reference sequence). The V gene end was trimmed by 1 base and the J gene end by 3 bases; junction bases not matched to a gene: 3. This CDR3 is 14 amino acids long. This CDR3 reads CAWSDPSGSYEQYF. CDR3 nucleotide sequence: TGTGCCTGGAGTGACCCTAGCGGGAGCTACGAGCAGTACTTC.

The chain carries TRBV27 and TRBJ2-7; 9 bases are a match to TRBD1. CDR3 size: 14 residues. Germline CDR1 MNHEY, CDR2 SMNVEV (reference sequence). Trimming cost V 6 bases and J 1 base; bases outside gene matches: 4. The CDR3 coding sequence is TGTGCCAGCAGATCGACAGGGGGATCCTACGAGCAGTACTTC. It yields the protein CASRSTGGSYEQYF.

The chain combines TRBV6-6 with TRBJ2-7; D is uncertain. The germline V gene encodes CDR1 MNHNY and CDR2 SVGAGI (reference sequence). Deletions cut 0 bases from V and 3 bases from J, with 6 bases between. CDR3 length equals 13 residues. In nucleotides, the CDR3 is TGTGCCAGCAGTTACTCAGCCAACTACGAGCAGTACTTC. Protein product: CASSYSANYEQYF.

The chain is built from TRBV11-2 and TRBJ2-2; 9 bases fit TRBD1. Trimming took 1 base from V and 4 from J; bases not matched to a gene: 1. Germline V CDR1 and CDR2: SGHAT, FQNNGV. The CDR3 is made up of 15 amino acids. The CDR3 spells CASSLGTGVTGELFF. The CDR3 DNA reads as TGTGCCAGCAGCTTAGGGACAGGGGTCACCGGGGAGCTGTTTTTT.

This sequence joins TRBV5-6 and TRBJ1-4, with D unresolved. The CDR3 is 16 amino acids. Between the trimmed V and J ends, which lost 0 bases and 6 bases, there was a span of 15 bases. The germline V gene has CDR1 SGHDT and CDR2 YYEEEE. CDR3 bases: TGTGCCAGCAGCTTGGATGGTCCCGGGGATGATGAAAAACTGTTTTTT. Translating it yields CASSLDGPGDDEKLFF.

This clone has just one count. The chain combines TRBV21-1 with TRBJ1-5. TRBV21-1 is described as a pseudogene. This CDR3 is built from 13 residues. The CDR3 reads CASSREGVQPQHF. The DNA of the CDR3 is TGTGCCAGCAGCCGGGAGGGGGTTCAGCCCCAGCATTTT.

V usage is TRBV6-5 and J usage is TRBJ2-7, with D perhaps TRBD2 (5 bases). Germline CDR1 reads MNHEY; CDR2 reads SVGAGI. The CDR3 is made up of 11 amino acids. The V end lost 7 bases, the J end lost 5 bases, and 9 bases lay between the germline ends. This CDR3 reads CASTNGNEQYF. CDR3 nucleotides: TGTGCCAGCACCAACGGGAACGAGCAGTACTTC.

This rearrangement joins TRBV11-3 to TRBJ2-7, with D maybe TRBD1 (6 bases). Germline V lookup: CDR1 SGHNT, CDR2 YENEEA. The CDR3 extends over 14 amino acids. Trimming left V 4 bases short and J 0 bases short, with 10 bases between. For the CDR3, the DNA is TGTGCCAGCAGCTCCCGGGACAACTCCTACGAGCAGTACTTC. Its protein product is CASSSRDNSYEQYF.

The chain carries TRBV7-9 and TRBJ1-5, with D unclear. Germline V CDR1 and CDR2: SEHNR, FQNEAQ (reference sequence). V was trimmed by 3 bases and J by 0 bases, leaving 12 bases between them. CDR3 size: 16 residues. The CDR3 loop reads CASSLATEDSNQPQHF. The CDR3 nucleotides read TGTGCCAGCAGCTTGGCCACAGAAGATAGCAATCAGCCCCAGCATTTT.

This clone is a singleton in its sample. The rearrangement links TRBV19 to TRBJ2-3; tentatively, D is TRBD2 (5 bases). Germline CDR1 LNHDA, CDR2 SQIVND (reference sequence). The CDR3 is 12 residues long. V was pared by 7 bases and J by 5 bases, with 10 bases between. DNA of the CDR3: TGTGCCAGTACCGCTGCGGGAGATACGCAGTATTTT. Residues: CASTAAGDTQYF.

Turning to this clone: Other nucleotide sequences from this sample produce the same CDR3. CDR3 in amino acids: CASSQELAGGDTQYF. The DNA for the CDR3 is TGTGCCAGCAGCCAAGAACTAGCGGGAGGGGATACGCAGTATTTT. V is TRBV4-2 and J is TRBJ2-3, with TRBD2 matching 13 bases. The CDR3 has 15 residues. Germline loops: CDR1 LGHNA, CDR2 YNFKEQ. After removal of 0 bases from V and 6 bases from J, the junction contained 0 bases not matched to a gene.

This clone was seen more than once but under ten times. The chain has TRBV28 and TRBJ1-6; no firm D call. The CDR3 contains 14 residues. The V end was cut by 7 bases, the J end by 10 bases, with 17 bases between. Germline assignment: CDR1 MDHEN and CDR2 SYDVKM. The CDR3 nucleotides are TGTGCCAGCACCCCGGGAAGGGTACGGTCACCCCTCCACTTT. This gives the protein CASTPGRVRSPLHF. Supplemented by reference TRBV28 and TRBJ1-6, the full variable domain reads DVKVTQSSRYLVKRTGEKVFLECVQDMDHENMFWYRQDPGLGLRLIYFSYDVKMKEKGDIPEGYSVSREKKERFSLILESASTNQTSMYLCASTPGRVRSPLHFGNGTRLTVT.

J is TRBJ2-5 and V is TRBV28, with 7 bases fitting TRBD1. V trimming: 4 bases; J trimming: 3 bases; junction bases outside the gene matches: 5. The germline CDR1 and CDR2 sequences are MDHEN and SYDVKM. This CDR3 is built from 14 residues. The CDR3 here is CASSSHQGEETQYF. In nucleotides, the CDR3 is TGTGCCAGCAGTTCCCACCAGGGGGAAGAGACCCAGTACTTC.

DNA of the CDR3: TGTGCCAGCAGCCATCGACTAGCCAATGAGCAGTTCTTC. This encodes CASSHRLANEQFF. The rearrangement links TRBV5-8 to TRBJ2-1, with TRBD2 matching 7 bases. The V and J ends lost 4 bases and 6 bases, in that order; junction bases with no gene match: 4. Germline values: CDR1 SGHTS, CDR2 YDEGEE. This CDR3 region has 13 residues.

The chain carries TRBV5-4 and TRBJ2-7; 7 bases are a match to TRBD1. The CDR3 is 15 residues long. V gave up 4 bases and J gave up 1 base; unmatched junction bases: 8. Germline CDR1 and CDR2: SGHNT and YYREEE (reference sequence). CDR3: CASSPGTVASYEQYF. CDR3 bases: TGTGCCAGCAGCCCTGGGACAGTAGCTTCCTACGAGCAGTACTTC.

This clone has only one observation. This chain links TRBV18 with TRBJ1-4; D uncertain. V lost 5 bases to trimming and J lost 6 bases, with 10 bases between them. The CDR3 loop spans 13 amino acids. Germline CDR1 reads KGHSH; CDR2 reads LQKENI. DNA for the CDR3: TGTGCCAGCTCAGTGGGCCAGGATGAAAAACTGTTTTTT. Translated: CASSVGQDEKLFF.

This clone was seen just once. The chain combines TRBV15 with TRBJ1-1; TRBD1 is a possible D gene (5 bases). Germline CDR1 is LNHNV and CDR2 is YYDKDF (reference sequence). This CDR3 has 13 amino acids. The V end was cut by 0 bases, the J end by 8 bases, with 10 bases between. The CDR3 sequence is CATSRDVQDEAFF. CDR3 DNA: TGTGCCACCAGCAGAGATGTACAGGACGAAGCTTTCTTT.

This chain uses TRBV18 with TRBJ2-3; 7 bases match TRBD1. The junction had 10 bases not matched to a gene; V was cut back by 2 bases and J by 5 bases. From germline, CDR1 is KGHSH and CDR2 LQKENI. The CDR3 extends over 16 amino acids. The CDR3 nucleotides are TGTGCCAGCTCACCAGTAACAGGGGTTGATAGAGATACGCAGTATTTT. Translated, it gives CASSPVTGVDRDTQYF.

The rearrangement joins TRBV5-5 to TRBJ1-5, with D unresolved. CDR3 length: 16 residues. The V gene lost 1 base and the J gene lost 0 bases, with 11 bases spanning the gap. Germline V CDR1 and CDR2: SGHKS, YYEKEE (reference sequence). DNA for the CDR3: TGTGCCAGCAGCTTGCATCTGACAACTAGCAATCAGCCCCAGCATTTT. This encodes CASSLHLTTSNQPQHF.

The V and J genes are TRBV20-1 and TRBJ2-3; TRBD2 might be the D (5 bases). The germline V and J ends were trimmed by 8 bases and 3 bases, with 9 bases remaining between them. This CDR3 is built from 11 residues. The germline CDR1 and CDR2 sequences are DFQATT and SNEGSKA (reference sequence). The CDR3 coding sequence is TGCAGTACGGGGTTGACAGATACGCAGTATTTT. This codes for CSTGLTDTQYF.

The chain combines TRBV6-4 with TRBJ1-2, with 10 bases aligning to TRBD1. Germline CDR1 is MRHNA and CDR2 is SNTAGT. V shed 4 bases and J 0 bases; nucleotides not matched to a gene: 11. The CDR3 spans 18 residues. The CDR3 DNA reads TGTGCCAGCAGTGCCCGACGGGACAGGGGTCTTGCTAACTATGGCTACACCTTC. This gives the protein CASSARRDRGLANYGYTF.

The chain joins TRBV13 to TRBJ1-1, with 7 bases lining up with TRBD1. The CDR3 has 16 amino acids. Germline V CDR1 and CDR2: PRHDT, FYEKMQ (reference sequence). The J segment lost 6 bases and the V segment lost 4 bases, leaving 14 bases of the junction unmatched. The CDR3 spells CASSCLYGQEPPEAFF. As DNA, the CDR3 is TGTGCCAGCAGCTGTTTGTATGGACAGGAGCCTCCTGAAGCTTTCTTT.

The chain combines TRBV6-5 with TRBJ2-2; TRBD2 aligns across 12 bases. The CDR3 extends over 16 amino acids. The germline gives CDR1 MNHEY, CDR2 SVGAGI. V was pared by 2 bases and J by 6 bases, with 4 bases of the junction left unmatched. The CDR3 nucleotides are TGTGCCAGCAGTTACGGCGCTAGCGGGAGGGCCGGGGAGCTGTTTTTT. Its protein product is CASSYGASGRAGELFF.

As to this clone: A junction end diverges from the germline sequence, so it may reflect a read error. The chain recombines TRBV7-2 with TRBJ1-1; unclear D gene. The CDR3 contains 13 residues. CDR1 SGHTA and CDR2 FQGNSA come from the germline V gene. The CDR3 region has the DNA TGTGCCAGCACACTAGGAGGGAACCCTGAAGCTTTCTTT. Protein product: CASTLGGNPEAFF.

The gene calls are TRBV28 and TRBJ1-1; maybe TRBD1 (6 bases). V dropped 4 bases and J dropped 10 bases, with 13 bases sitting between them. The CDR3 totals 12 residues. Germline lookup yields CDR1 MDHEN and CDR2 SYDVKM. CDR3 DNA sequence: TGTGCCAGCAGTTCGACAGGCTCCGGAGCTTTCTTT. Its protein is CASSSTGSGAFF.

The chain is built from TRBV24-1 and TRBJ1-5; D ambiguous. V lost 0 bases, J lost 5 bases, and 7 bases lay in between. This CDR3 comprises 14 residues. Per germline, CDR1 KGHDR and CDR2 SFDVKD. In DNA form, the CDR3 reads TGTGCCACCAGTGATTTGTGGTCAGATCAGCCCCAGCATTTT. Protein: CATSDLWSDQPQHF.

V usage is TRBV9 and J usage is TRBJ2-5; a possible D gene is TRBD1 (5 bases). CDR1 is SGDLS, CDR2 YYNGEE, per germline. The CDR3 has 15 amino acids. Trimming removed 0 bases at V and 5 bases at J, with 14 bases between. The CDR3 region has the DNA TGTGCCAGCAGCGTAGGCAGGGTACATTGGGAGACCCAGTACTTC. It specifies CASSVGRVHWETQYF.